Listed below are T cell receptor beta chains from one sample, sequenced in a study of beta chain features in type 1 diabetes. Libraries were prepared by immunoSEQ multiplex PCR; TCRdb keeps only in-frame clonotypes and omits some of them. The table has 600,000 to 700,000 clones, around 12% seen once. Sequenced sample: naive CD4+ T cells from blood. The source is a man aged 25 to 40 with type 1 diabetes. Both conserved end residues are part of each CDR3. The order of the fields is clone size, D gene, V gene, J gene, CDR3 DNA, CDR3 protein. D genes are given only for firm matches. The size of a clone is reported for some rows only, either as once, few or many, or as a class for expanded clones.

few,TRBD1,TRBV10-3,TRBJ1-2,TGTGCCATCAGGGGACAGGGGAACTATGGCTACACCTTC,CAIRGQGNYGYTF
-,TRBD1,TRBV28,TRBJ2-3,TGTGCCAGCAGTTCAGGACAGGGGGCTACAGATACGCAGTATTTT,CASSSGQGATDTQYF
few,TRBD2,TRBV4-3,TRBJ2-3,TGCGCCAGCAGCCAAGATCTCCCTGGCCAGCGGGGCGGTTCGGTTACGCAGTATTTT,CASSQDLPGQRGGSVTQYF
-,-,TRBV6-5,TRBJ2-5,TGTGCCAGCAGTTACTCGATTTCTCTTCAAGAGACCCAGTACTTC,CASSYSISLQETQYF
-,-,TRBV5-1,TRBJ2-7,TGCGCCAGCAGTTCTATTCCCAGCTCCTACGAGCAGTACTTC,CASSSIPSSYEQYF
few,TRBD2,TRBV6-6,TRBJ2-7,TGTGCCAGCAGTCGCGGGACTAGTAATCGCGAGCAGTACTTC,CASSRGTSNREQYF
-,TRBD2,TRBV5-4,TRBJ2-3,TGTGCCAGCAGCTCTAGCGGGGGAACAGATACGCAGTATTTT,CASSSSGGTDTQYF
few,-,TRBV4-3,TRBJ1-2,TGCGCCAGCAGCCAAGATCGGGAGGCTGGCTACACCTTC,CASSQDREAGYTF
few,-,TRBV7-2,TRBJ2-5,TGTGCCAGCAGTTTCCAAGGACAGATCCAAGAGACCCAGTACTTC,CASSFQGQIQETQYF
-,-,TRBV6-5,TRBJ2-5,TGTGCCAGCCGTAACCCGGAGGGGACAGAGACCCAGTACTTC,CASRNPEGTETQYF
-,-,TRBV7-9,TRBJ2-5,TGTGCCAGCAGCAAACAAGAGACCCAGTACTTC,CASSKQETQYF
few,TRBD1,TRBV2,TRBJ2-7,TGTGCCAGCAGTGAGAGAGGGGGCGGCGAGCAGTACTTC,CASSERGGGEQYF
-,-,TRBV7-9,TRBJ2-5,TGTGCCAGCAGTTCCCTAATGGGACACCAAGAGACCCAGTACTTC,CASSSLMGHQETQYF
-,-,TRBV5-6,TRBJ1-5,TGTGCCAGCAGGAAGAGGGACGGCAATCAGCCCCAGCATTTT,CASRKRDGNQPQHF
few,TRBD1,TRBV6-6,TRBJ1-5,TGTGCCAGCAGCATTGGACAGGGGAATCAGCCCCAGCATTTT,CASSIGQGNQPQHF
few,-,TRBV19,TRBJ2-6,TGTGCCAGTAGCTTCTCTGGGGCCAACGTCCTGACTTTC,CASSFSGANVLTF
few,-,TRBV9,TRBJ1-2,TGTGCCAGCAGCGTAGATTCTACAGGGTCGTGGAACGGCTACACCTTC,CASSVDSTGSWNGYTF
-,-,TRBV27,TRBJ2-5,TGTGCCAGCAGTTTGTCAGGAGTTGGGGAGACCCAGTACTTC,CASSLSGVGETQYF
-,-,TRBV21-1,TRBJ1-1,TGTGCCAGCAGCGGATACCAGGGTAATGGCACTGAAGCTTTCTTT,CASSGYQGNGTEAFF
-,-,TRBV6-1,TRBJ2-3,TGTGCCAGCAGTGAGTTACTTTACACGCAGTATTTT,CASSELLYTQYF
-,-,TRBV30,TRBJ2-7,TGTGCCTGGAGGGTTTCCTACGAGCAGTACTTC,CAWRVSYEQYF
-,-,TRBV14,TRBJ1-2,TGTGCCAGCAGCCCGCCTTTCGACGGAAAGTACGGCTACACCTTC,CASSPPFDGKYGYTF
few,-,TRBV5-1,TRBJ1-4,TGCGCCAGCAGCTACGCTTGGGGATCCGAAAAACTGTTTTTT,CASSYAWGSEKLFF
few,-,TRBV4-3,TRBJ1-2,TGCGCCAGCAGCCAAGAAGGAGGGCCGGCTGGCTACACCTTC,CASSQEGGPAGYTF
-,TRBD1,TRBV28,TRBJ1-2,TGTGCCAGCAGTCTAGGGACAGGGGGCGCTACGGGAGGCTACACCTTC,CASSLGTGGATGGYTF
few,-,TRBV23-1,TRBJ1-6,TGCGCCAGCAGTCAAAACCATTCACCCCTCCACTTT,CASSQNHSPLHF
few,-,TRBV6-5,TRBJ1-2,TGTGCCTCGCGGGGCTATGGAGGCTACACCTTC,CASRGYGGYTF
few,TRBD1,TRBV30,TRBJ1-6,TGTGCCCTCTGGACAGGGAGGAGCTCACCCCTCCACTTT,CALWTGRSSPLHF
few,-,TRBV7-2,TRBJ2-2,TGTGCCAGCAGCTTGACAACCGGAGAGGCCGGGGAGCTGTTTTTT,CASSLTTGEAGELFF
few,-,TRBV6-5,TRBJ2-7,TGTGCCAGCAGTTTTCGGAGGGGTGGCTACGAGCAGTACTTC,CASSFRRGGYEQYF
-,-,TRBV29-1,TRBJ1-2,TGCAGCGTTGCCCCACCAGGGTTTGGCTACACCTTC,CSVAPPGFGYTF
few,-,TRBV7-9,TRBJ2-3,TGTGCCATCCCCCACGACGTGAGGTCTAGCACAGATACGCAGTATTTT,CAIPHDVRSSTDTQYF
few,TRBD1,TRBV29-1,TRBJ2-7,TGCAGCGTCATCCGGGACAGGGGATCCTACGAGCAGTACTTC,CSVIRDRGSYEQYF
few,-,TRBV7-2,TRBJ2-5,TGTGCCAGCAGCGCCGTTCTGCAAGAGACCCAGTACTTC,CASSAVLQETQYF
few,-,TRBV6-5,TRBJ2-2,TGTGCCAGCAGTTATCTGACAGCGAACACCGGGGAGCTGTTTTTT,CASSYLTANTGELFF
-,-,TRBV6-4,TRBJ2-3,TGTGCCAGCAGTGGCGGGGGCGATACGCAGTATTTT,CASSGGGDTQYF
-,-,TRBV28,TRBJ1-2,TGTGCCGCCATAGGGTTAGGTGGCTACACCTTC,CAAIGLGGYTF
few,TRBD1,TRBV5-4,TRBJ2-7,TGTGCCAGCAGCTTGGTACAGGGGAACGAGCAGTACTTC,CASSLVQGNEQYF
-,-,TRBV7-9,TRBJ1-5,TGTGCCAGCAGCTTAGAGGCAGTCAGTCAGCCCCAGCATTTT,CASSLEAVSQPQHF
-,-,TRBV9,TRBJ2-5,TGTGCCAGCAGCGTAGGCCAAGAGACCCAGTACTTC,CASSVGQETQYF